One sample yielded the 21 T cell receptor beta chains listed below, sequenced in a study of blood T cell repertoires in COVID-19. TCRdb's copy holds only in-frame clones and misses some; the assay was immunoSEQ multiplex PCR. The repertoire holds about 370,000 clones, with 70% to 90% as singletons. The sequenced sample consisted of peripheral blood. These TCRs come from a woman aged 25 to 39 with COVID-19, enrolled during active disease.

The chain employs TRBV6-5 and TRBJ2-3, with 8 bases lining up with TRBD2. The CDR3 consists of 15 residues. Germline CDR1 and CDR2: MNHEY and SVGAGI. After removal of 5 bases from V and 2 bases from J, the junction contained 6 bases not matched to a gene. The CDR3 sequence: CASSPGGGYTDTQYF. The DNA of the CDR3 is TGTGCCAGCAGTCCCGGGGGGGGATACACAGATACGCAGTATTTT.

The chain couples TRBV6-5 to TRBJ1-6, with 10 bases lining up with TRBD1. Germline V gives CDR1 MNHEY, CDR2 SVGAGI. The CDR3 length is 14 residues. The junction had 7 bases not matched to a gene; V was cut back by 7 bases and J by 10 bases. The CDR3 here is CASNRGQGRSPLHF. The CDR3 bases are TGTGCCAGCAACCGGGGACAGGGGAGATCACCCCTCCACTTT.

This chain uses TRBV5-1 with TRBJ2-1, with TRBD2 matching 15 bases. From germline, CDR1 is SGHRS and CDR2 YFSETQ. The CDR3 has 20 amino acids. J was trimmed by 0 bases and V by 4 bases; bases with no gene match: 11. CDR3 coding DNA: TGCGCCAGCAGCCCTCCATCCGGACTAGCGGGAGGGAGCTCCTACAATGAGCAGTTCTTC. As protein: CASSPPSGLAGGSSYNEQFF. The whole variable domain, filled in from reference TRBV5-1 and TRBJ2-1, reads KAGVTQTPRYLIKTRGQQVTLSCSPISGHRSVSWYQQTPGQGLQFLFEYFSETQRNKGNFPGRFSGRQFSNSRSEMNVSTLELGDSALYLCASSPPSGLAGGSSYNEQFFGPGTRLTVL.

The chain carries TRBV10-1 and TRBJ2-3; weak D call: TRBD1 (5 bases). V shed 3 bases and J shed 3 bases, with 19 bases lying between them. Germline lookup yields CDR1 WNHNN and CDR2 SYGVQD (reference sequence). The CDR3 spans 17 residues. In DNA, the CDR3 is TGCGCCAGCAGTGACTCGTCTATAGGGGTTGGGACAGATACGCAGTATTTT. Translated: CASSDSSIGVGTDTQYF.

The V gene is TRBV30, the J gene TRBJ1-6; D unresolved. The length of the CDR3 is 14 residues. Trimming took off 7 bases at V and 7 bases at J, with 17 bases between the two ends. Germline values: CDR1 GTSNPN, CDR2 SVGIG (reference sequence). The CDR3 loop reads CASGGGLGNSPLHF. For the CDR3, the DNA is TGTGCCTCCGGTGGAGGGCTCGGGAATTCACCCCTCCACTTT.

V and J are TRBV7-8 and TRBJ2-5; the match to TRBD2 covers 7 bases. J was trimmed by 4 bases and V by 2 bases; bases with no gene match: 7. Germline V lookup: CDR1 SGHVS, CDR2 FQNEAQ. The CDR3 totals 15 residues. The DNA of the CDR3 is TGTGCCAGCAGCTTATACGCCGGGAGGCGAGAGACCCAGTACTTC. Its translation: CASSLYAGRRETQYF.

The chain recombines TRBV5-5 with TRBJ2-7, with 8 positions matching TRBD2. The trim removed 3 bases at V and 1 base at J, leaving 6 bases unmatched. CDR1 is SGHKS and CDR2 is YYEKEE in the germline V gene (reference sequence). This CDR3 is built from 15 residues. The CDR3 protein is CASSWGTSESYEQYF. For the CDR3, the DNA is TGTGCCAGCAGCTGGGGGACTAGTGAGTCCTACGAGCAGTACTTC.

The V and J genes are TRBV25-1 and TRBJ2-2, with 9 bases that match TRBD2. This CDR3 comprises 17 residues. V trimming: 5 bases; J trimming: 0 bases; junction bases outside the gene matches: 7. From germline, CDR1 is MGHDK and CDR2 SYGVNS. The chain's CDR3 is CASSHSRLAANTGELFF. The CDR3 coding sequence is TGTGCCAGCAGTCACTCCCGACTAGCGGCGAACACCGGGGAGCTGTTTTTT.

V and J are TRBV6-5 and TRBJ2-2; D is unclear. V lost 0 bases and J lost 4, with 9 bases in between. Germline V lookup: CDR1 MNHEY, CDR2 SVGAGI. There are 15 residues in the CDR3. In nucleotides, the CDR3 is TGTGCCAGCAGTTACTCGTCTTTAGTCACCGGGGAGCTGTTTTTT. The encoded protein is CASSYSSLVTGELFF.

V and J are TRBV2 and TRBJ2-3, with TRBD1 matching over 8 bases. Per the germline V gene, CDR1 is SNHLY and CDR2 is FYNNEI. V gave up 8 bases and J gave up 2 bases; unmatched junction bases: 6. This CDR3 spans 14 amino acids. This CDR3 reads CASRLTGDTDTQYF. In DNA, the CDR3 is TGTGCCAGCCGATTGACAGGGGACACAGATACGCAGTATTTT. Filled out from reference TRBV2 and TRBJ2-3, the complete variable domain reads EPEVTQTPSHQVTQMGQEVILRCVPISNHLYFYWYRQILGQKVEFLVSFYNNEISEKSEIFDDQFSVERPDGSNFTLKIRSTKLEDSAMYFCASRLTGDTDTQYFGPGTRLTVL.

V gene TRBV18 combines with J gene TRBJ1-1, with 9 bases fitting TRBD1. V was pared by 2 bases and J by 0 bases, with 4 bases of the junction left unmatched. The CDR3 runs to 16 residues. Germline CDR1 and CDR2: KGHSH and LQKENI. CDR3: CASSPGTGRMNTEAFF. The CDR3 nucleotides read TGTGCCAGCTCACCAGGGACAGGGAGGATGAACACTGAAGCTTTCTTT.

The rearrangement joins TRBV11-2 to TRBJ2-5, with 7 bases identical to TRBD1. V dropped 8 bases and J dropped 2; count of bases not matched to a gene: 5. Germline loops: CDR1 SGHAT, CDR2 FQNNGV. This CDR3 has 13 residues. CDR3 region: CASGDRVQETQYF. CDR3 in DNA: TGTGCCAGCGGCGACAGGGTTCAAGAGACCCAGTACTTC.

This clone was seen a single time. The chain links TRBV5-1 to TRBJ1-1; 7 nucleotides align to TRBD1. CDR1 is SGHRS, CDR2 YFSETQ, per germline. This CDR3 is built from 17 residues. Trimming cost V 0 bases and J 1 base; bases outside gene matches: 9. The CDR3 here is CASSLAVGTAPNTEAFF. CDR3 coding DNA: TGCGCCAGCAGCTTGGCCGTGGGGACAGCCCCGAACACTGAAGCTTTCTTT.

This chain joins TRBV29-1 and TRBJ2-7; TRBD1 matches at 10 bases. In germline, CDR1 is SQVTM, CDR2 ANQGSEA. This CDR3 contains 13 residues. V lost 8 bases, J lost 3 bases, and 7 bases stayed unmatched. CDR3 loop: CSCTGTGDYEQYF. CDR3 in DNA: TGCAGCTGTACCGGGACAGGGGACTACGAGCAGTACTTC.

The gene calls are TRBV7-9 and TRBJ1-6, with D perhaps matching TRBD1 (6 bases). Trimming cost V 6 bases and J 6 bases, with 12 bases left between them. The CDR3 consists of 14 residues. The V gene's germline CDR1 is SEHNR and CDR2 FQNEAQ (reference sequence). The DNA for the CDR3 is TGTGCCAGCAGTCTACAGGGATCTAATTCACCCCTCCACTTT. It specifies CASSLQGSNSPLHF.

This chain uses TRBV27 with TRBJ2-7, with D perhaps matching TRBD1 (6 bases). The CDR3 covers 16 residues. The germline gives CDR1 MNHEY, CDR2 SMNVEV (reference sequence). Trimming took off 5 bases at V and 2 bases at J, with 19 bases between the two ends. The CDR3 coding sequence is TGTGCCAGCAGTCTAGTAGGGCAGGGGTCCACCTACGAGCAGTACTTC. Amino acid sequence: CASSLVGQGSTYEQYF.

This chain joins TRBV2 and TRBJ2-1; TRBD1 agrees at 10 bases. This CDR3 has 14 amino acids. V was clipped by 6 bases and J by 5 bases; unmatched bases: 4. CDR1 is SNHLY, CDR2 FYNNEI, per germline. Here the CDR3 reads CASRDRGAHNEQFF. The CDR3, as DNA: TGTGCCAGCAGGGACAGGGGGGCCCACAATGAGCAGTTCTTC.

The V gene is TRBV11-2, the J gene TRBJ2-5; no definite D call. Trimming removed 5 bases at V and 0 bases at J, with 4 bases between. Germline lookup yields CDR1 SGHAT and CDR2 FQNNGV. The CDR3 covers 12 residues. CDR3 bases: TGTGCCAGCAGCCGGTACCAAGAGACCCAGTACTTC. Protein: CASSRYQETQYF.

The chain links TRBV7-9 to TRBJ2-3; possibly TRBD2 for D (6 bases). Deletions cut 5 bases from V and 0 bases from J, with 12 bases between. The length of the CDR3 is 15 residues. In germline, CDR1 is SEHNR, CDR2 FQNEAQ (reference sequence). This chain's CDR3 is CASSQSGYSTDTQYF. DNA for the CDR3: TGTGCCAGCAGCCAAAGCGGGTATAGCACAGATACGCAGTATTTT.

The rearrangement links TRBV29-1 to TRBJ1-1, with 7 bases aligning to TRBD1. This CDR3 is built from 14 residues. Germline values: CDR1 SQVTM, CDR2 ANQGSEA. Trimming removed 6 bases from V and 0 bases from J; junction bases left unmatched: 7. In DNA form, the CDR3 reads TGCAGCGTAGGGACAGCTGTTATGAACACTGAAGCTTTCTTT. Translation: CSVGTAVMNTEAFF. The full variable domain, rest sourced from reference TRBV29-1 and TRBJ1-1, is SAVISQKPSRDICQRGTSLTIQCQVDSQVTMMFWYRQQPGQSLTLIATANQGSEATYESGFVIDKFPISRPNLTFSTLTVSNMSPEDSSIYLCSVGTAVMNTEAFFGQGTRLTVV.

As to this clone: Other DNA variants within this sample encode the same CDR3. The J gene is TRBJ1-3, the V gene TRBV20-1; D gene unclear. Looked up from germline, CDR1 is DFQATT and CDR2 is SNEGSKA (reference sequence). The V end was cut by 2 bases, the J end by 4 bases, with 3 bases between. The CDR3 consists of 11 residues. CDR3: CSARLGNTIYF. In DNA, the CDR3 is TGCAGTGCTAGACTAGGAAACACCATATATTTT.